These 19 T cell receptor beta chains originate from one sample sequenced in a study of T cells in tumors after PD-1 blockade. This table comes from immunoSEQ multiplex PCR, and its TCRdb copy is limited to in-frame clones, with some not included. The data hold 20,000 to 30,000 clones, with over 80% observed a single time. The input for sequencing was PBMCs, taken after anti-PD-1 treatment. The receptors derive from a human donor with basal cell carcinoma.

V is TRBV13 and J is TRBJ1-6; no clear D. V dropped 1 base and J dropped 4 bases, with 11 bases sitting between them. The CDR3 spans 16 residues. Germline CDR1 reads PRHDT; CDR2 reads FYEKMQ (reference sequence). This CDR3 is CASSLDRARYNSPLHF. CDR3 nucleotide sequence: TGTGCCAGCAGCTTAGACAGAGCCCGATATAATTCACCCCTCCACTTT.

The chain has TRBV6-5 and TRBJ1-5; D not certain. Germline V gene lookup returns CDR1 MNHEY and CDR2 SVGAGI. V was clipped by 0 bases and J by 6 bases, with 12 bases between them. The length of the CDR3 is 15 residues. The CDR3 protein is CASSYSWGESQPQHF. The CDR3 DNA follows: TGTGCCAGCAGTTACTCATGGGGAGAGAGTCAGCCCCAGCATTTT.

V is TRBV6-5 and J is TRBJ1-1; no firm D call. With 7 bases removed from V and 7 bases from J, the gap between germline ends came to 22 bases. The germline V gene encodes CDR1 MNHEY and CDR2 SVGAGI. This CDR3 region has 15 residues. CDR3 DNA: TGTGCCAGCAAGGTGGTGTCGGGGAGGGTGAGTGAAGCTTTCTTT. Translation gives CASKVVSGRVSEAFF.

The rearrangement uses TRBV2 and TRBJ2-1; 12 positions match TRBD2. The CDR3 loop spans 17 amino acids. J lost 7 bases, V lost 7 bases, and 14 bases had no gene match. The germline V gene has CDR1 SNHLY and CDR2 FYNNEI. The CDR3 sequence is CASISRASGGARNEQFF. CDR3 in DNA: TGTGCCAGCATAAGTCGGGCTAGCGGGGGGGCCAGAAATGAGCAGTTCTTC.

This chain joins TRBV7-9 and TRBJ1-2, with 8 bases aligning to TRBD1. Germline values: CDR1 SEHNR, CDR2 FQNEAQ (reference sequence). The CDR3 has 14 amino acids. After removal of 5 bases from V and 4 bases from J, the junction contained 6 bases not matched to a gene. In nucleotides, the CDR3 is TGTGCCAGCAGCAGGGACAGGCAGATCTATGGCTACACCTTC. This codes for CASSRDRQIYGYTF.

V is TRBV6-5 and J is TRBJ2-3; TRBD2 might be the D (7 bases). Germline values: CDR1 MNHEY, CDR2 SVGAGI. This CDR3 has 15 amino acids. V was cut by 5 bases and J by 4 bases, with 16 bases left in between. The CDR3 region is CASSKTPGGADTQYF. The CDR3 nucleotides read TGTGCCAGCAGTAAGACACCGGGGGGCGCAGATACGCAGTATTTT.

The V gene is TRBV13, the J gene TRBJ2-5, with TRBD1 matching 10 bases. The CDR3 loop spans 15 amino acids. Germline loops: CDR1 PRHDT, CDR2 FYEKMQ (reference sequence). V shed 8 bases and J 1 base; nucleotides not matched to a gene: 7. For the CDR3, the DNA is TGTGCCAGCCTGCTCCGGGACAGGGGCCAAGAGACCCAGTACTTC. It codes for CASLLRDRGQETQYF.

This chain joins TRBV5-1 and TRBJ1-1, with a weak D call TRBD1 (5 bases). V lost 4 bases to trimming and J lost 2 bases, with 15 bases between them. This CDR3 contains 15 residues. The V gene's germline CDR1 is SGHRS and CDR2 YFSETQ. CDR3 protein: CASSPWGGVNTEAFF. The DNA for the CDR3 is TGCGCCAGCAGCCCCTGGGGGGGGGTAAACACTGAAGCTTTCTTT.

V is TRBV6-5 and J is TRBJ2-2; no reliable D call. The V and J ends lost 0 bases and 4 bases respectively, with 12 bases between them. The CDR3 contains 16 residues. In germline, CDR1 is MNHEY, CDR2 SVGAGI. The CDR3 here is CASSYSTTMGTGELFF. CDR3 sequence (DNA): TGTGCCAGCAGTTACTCGACAACCATGGGCACCGGGGAGCTGTTTTTT.

The chain joins TRBV2 to TRBJ2-3; TRBD1 is a possible D gene (5 bases). There are 12 residues in the CDR3. Germline V CDR1 and CDR2: SNHLY, FYNNEI. V was pared by 10 bases and J by 3 bases, with 11 bases between. CDR3: CATRQKTDTQYF. The CDR3 DNA sequence: TGTGCCACACGACAGAAAACAGATACGCAGTATTTT. The full variable domain, with the rest looked up from reference TRBV2 and TRBJ2-3, is EPEVTQTPSHQVTQMGQEVILRCVPISNHLYFYWYRQILGQKVEFLVSFYNNEISEKSEIFDDQFSVERPDGSNFTLKIRSTKLEDSAMYFCATRQKTDTQYFGPGTRLTVL.

The chain links TRBV19 to TRBJ2-2, with a weak D call TRBD2 (5 bases). The ends were cut back, 3 bases at V and 1 base at J, with 12 bases in the middle. The CDR3 extends over 16 amino acids. Germline V gene lookup returns CDR1 LNHDA and CDR2 SQIVND (reference sequence). CDR3 nucleotides: TGTGCCAGTAGTATCGGCGGGCAACTGAACACCGGGGAGCTGTTTTTT. Protein sequence: CASSIGGQLNTGELFF. The variable domain in full, with the rest retrieved from reference TRBV19 and TRBJ2-2, is DGGITQSPKYLFRKEGQNVTLSCEQNLNHDAMYWYRQDPGQGLRLIYYSQIVNDFQKGDIAEGYSVSREKKESFPLTVTSAQKNPTAFYLCASSIGGQLNTGELFFGEGSRLTVL.

The chain combines TRBV5-4 with TRBJ1-1, with D unresolved. The CDR3 has 14 amino acids. The V gene lost 0 bases and the J gene lost 5 bases, with 11 bases spanning the gap. Germline CDR1 and CDR2: SGHNT and YYREEE (reference sequence). CDR3 residues: CASSLESVGTEAFF. The CDR3 coding sequence is TGTGCCAGCAGCTTGGAATCAGTAGGAACTGAAGCTTTCTTT.

This chain joins TRBV27 and TRBJ1-6; the D is unclear. The CDR3 consists of 14 residues. V lost 6 bases, J lost 9 bases, and 15 bases lay in between. Germline V CDR1 and CDR2: MNHEY, SMNVEV (reference sequence). The chain's CDR3 is CASSPQGFISPLHF. CDR3 DNA: TGTGCCAGCAGCCCCCAAGGGTTTATTTCACCCCTCCACTTT.

The V call is TRBV5-1, the J call TRBJ1-2, with 9 nucleotides matching TRBD1. This CDR3 comprises 15 residues. J gave up 6 bases and V 4 bases, and 10 bases lay outside the gene matches. Germline V gene data show CDR1 as SGHRS and CDR2 as YFSETQ. The CDR3 reads CASSNRQGEGDGYTF. In DNA, the CDR3 is TGCGCCAGCAGCAACAGACAGGGGGAAGGTGATGGCTACACCTTC.

This rearrangement joins TRBV18 to TRBJ2-7; D is ambiguous. V was trimmed by 6 bases and J by 2 bases, leaving 14 bases between them. Germline V gives CDR1 KGHSH, CDR2 LQKENI. The CDR3 is 14 amino acids. In DNA form, the CDR3 reads TGTGCCAGCTCTCTCCCCTATACTCCCTACGAGCAGTACTTC. Amino acid sequence: CASSLPYTPYEQYF.

The chain has TRBV11-3 and TRBJ1-3; 9 bases agree with TRBD1. CDR3 size: 15 residues. Looked up from germline, CDR1 is SGHNT and CDR2 is YENEEA. V gave up 5 bases and J gave up 2 bases; unmatched junction bases: 4. The CDR3 nucleotides read TGTGCCAGCAGCCCGGGACAGGGACCTGGAAACACCATATATTTT. As protein: CASSPGQGPGNTIYF.

This clone was seen only a few times. For the CDR3, the DNA is TGTGCCAGTAGTATAGGAGGGGGCTCGGGTGAAAAACTGTTTTTT. This codes for CASSIGGGSGEKLFF. This chain connects TRBV19 to TRBJ1-4; 7 bases align to TRBD1. The trim removed 1 base at V and 7 bases at J, leaving 6 bases unmatched. The CDR3 loop spans 15 amino acids. CDR1 LNHDA and CDR2 SQIVND come from the germline V gene (reference sequence).

The rearrangement joins TRBV5-1 to TRBJ1-1, with 8 bases matching TRBD1. The CDR3 sequence is 15 residues long. Trimming took 4 bases from V and 3 from J; bases not matched to a gene: 8. Germline V gene lookup returns CDR1 SGHRS and CDR2 YFSETQ. CDR3 in DNA: TGCGCCAGCAGCGGGACAGGCTACTGGGACACTGAAGCTTTCTTT. Translated: CASSGTGYWDTEAFF.

The rearrangement joins TRBV30 to TRBJ2-3, with unresolved D. V was pared by 2 bases and J by 1 base, with 13 bases between. Looked up from germline, CDR1 is GTSNPN and CDR2 is SVGIG (reference sequence). The CDR3 is 15 residues long. CDR3 protein: CAWSLTAWGTDTQYF. The CDR3 coding sequence is TGTGCCTGGAGTCTGACTGCCTGGGGCACAGATACGCAGTATTTT.